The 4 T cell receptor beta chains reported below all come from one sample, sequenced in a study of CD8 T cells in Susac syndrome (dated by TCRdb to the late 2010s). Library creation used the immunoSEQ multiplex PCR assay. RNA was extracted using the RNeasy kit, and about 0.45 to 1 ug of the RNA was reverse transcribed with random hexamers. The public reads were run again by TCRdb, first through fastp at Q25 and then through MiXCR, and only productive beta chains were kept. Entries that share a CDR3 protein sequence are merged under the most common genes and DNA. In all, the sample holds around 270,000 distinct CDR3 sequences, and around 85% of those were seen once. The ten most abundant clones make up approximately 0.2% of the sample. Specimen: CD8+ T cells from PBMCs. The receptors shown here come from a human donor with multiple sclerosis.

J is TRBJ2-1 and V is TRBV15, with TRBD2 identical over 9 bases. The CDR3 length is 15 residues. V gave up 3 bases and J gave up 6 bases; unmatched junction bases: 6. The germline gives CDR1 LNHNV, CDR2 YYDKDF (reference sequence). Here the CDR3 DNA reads TGTGCCACCAGCAGTCCGGCTAGCGGGATCAATGAGCAGTTCTTC. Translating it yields CATSSPASGINEQFF.

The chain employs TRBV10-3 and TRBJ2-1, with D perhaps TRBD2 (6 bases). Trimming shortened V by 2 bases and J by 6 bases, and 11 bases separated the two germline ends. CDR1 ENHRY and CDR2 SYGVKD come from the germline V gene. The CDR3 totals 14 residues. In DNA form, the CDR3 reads TGTGCCATCAGTGAGGAATGGGGAGGCAATGAGCAGTTCTTC. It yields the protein CAISEEWGGNEQFF.

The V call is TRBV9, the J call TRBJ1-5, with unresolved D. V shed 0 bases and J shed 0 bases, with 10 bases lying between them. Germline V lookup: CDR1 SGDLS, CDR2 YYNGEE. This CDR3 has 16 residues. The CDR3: CASSVDPGLSNQPQHF. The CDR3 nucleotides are TGTGCCAGCAGCGTAGATCCGGGTCTTAGCAATCAGCCCCAGCATTTT.

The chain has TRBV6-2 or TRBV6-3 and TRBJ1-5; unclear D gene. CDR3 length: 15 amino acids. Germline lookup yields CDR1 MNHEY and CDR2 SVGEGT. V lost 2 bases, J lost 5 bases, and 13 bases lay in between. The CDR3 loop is CASSYLDGVHQPQHF. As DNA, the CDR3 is TGTGCCAGCAGTTACCTCGACGGGGTTCATCAGCCCCAGCATTTT.